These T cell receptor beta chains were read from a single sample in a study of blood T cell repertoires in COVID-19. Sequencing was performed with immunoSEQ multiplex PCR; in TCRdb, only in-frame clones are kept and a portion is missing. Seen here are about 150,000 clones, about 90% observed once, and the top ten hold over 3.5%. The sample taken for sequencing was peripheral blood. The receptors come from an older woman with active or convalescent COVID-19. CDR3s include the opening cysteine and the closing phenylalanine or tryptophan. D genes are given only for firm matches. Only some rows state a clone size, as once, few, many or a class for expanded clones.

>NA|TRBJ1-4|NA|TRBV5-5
CASSLALDDEKLFF
TGTGCCAGCAGCTTGGCATTAGATGATGAAAAACTGTTTTTT
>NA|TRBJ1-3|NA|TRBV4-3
CASSQDSGSGNTIYF
TGCGCCAGCAGCCAAGATTCAGGCTCTGGAAACACCATATATTTT
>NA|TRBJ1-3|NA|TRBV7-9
CASSPRQPGISGNTIYF
TGTGCCAGCAGCCCCCGGCAGCCAGGGATCTCTGGAAACACCATATATTTT
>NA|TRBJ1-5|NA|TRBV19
CASSTPGFNQPQHF
TGTGCCAGTAGTACCCCAGGATTCAATCAGCCCCAGCATTTT
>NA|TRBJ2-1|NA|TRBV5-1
CASSLDQGYNEQFF
TGCGCCAGCAGCTTGGATCAGGGGTACAATGAGCAGTTCTTC
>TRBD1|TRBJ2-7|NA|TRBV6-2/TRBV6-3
CASSDPGTGEAYEQYF
TGTGCCAGCAGTGACCCCGGGACAGGGGAGGCCTACGAGCAGTACTTC
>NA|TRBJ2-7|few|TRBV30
CAWSVGPAYEQYF
TGTGCCTGGAGTGTGGGGCCCGCCTACGAGCAGTACTTC
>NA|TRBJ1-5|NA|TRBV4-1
CASSQDGTRGKPQHF
TGCGCCAGCAGCCAAGATGGGACAAGAGGGAAGCCCCAGCATTTT
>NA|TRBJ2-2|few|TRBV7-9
CASSLAAKTGELFF
TGTGCCAGCAGCTTAGCGGCAAAGACCGGGGAGCTGTTTTTT
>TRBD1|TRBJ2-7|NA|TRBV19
CASKPPGTAHEQYF
TGTGCCAGTAAGCCCCCCGGGACAGCCCACGAGCAGTACTTC
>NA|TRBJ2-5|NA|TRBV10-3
CAISERGTQLQETQYF
TGTGCCATCAGTGAGCGGGGGACCCAGCTGCAAGAGACCCAGTACTTC
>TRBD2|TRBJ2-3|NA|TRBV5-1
CASSLGRGGLTDTQYF
TGCGCCAGCAGCTTGGGACGGGGGGGCCTAACAGATACGCAGTATTTT
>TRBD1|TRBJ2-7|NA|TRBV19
CASSIADREPQYF
TGTGCCAGTAGTATAGCCGACAGGGAGCCACAGTACTTC
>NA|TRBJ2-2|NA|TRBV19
CASSRGRRLAGELFF
TGTGCCAGTAGTAGAGGTCGACGGTTAGCCGGGGAGCTGTTTTTT
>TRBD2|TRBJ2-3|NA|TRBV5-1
CASSPRLAGGPRKDTQYF
TGCGCCAGCAGCCCCCGACTAGCGGGGGGGCCGAGGAAAGATACGCAGTATTTT
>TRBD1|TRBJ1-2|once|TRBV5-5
CASSSLGQGASGYTF
TGTGCCAGCAGCAGTCTAGGACAGGGGGCAAGTGGCTACACCTTC
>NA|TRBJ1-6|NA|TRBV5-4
CASSPTGSSYNSPLHF
TGTGCCAGCAGCCCGACGGGGAGCTCCTATAATTCACCCCTCCACTTT
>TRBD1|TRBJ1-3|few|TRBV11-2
CASSLQGAHGYF
TGTGCCAGCAGCTTACAGGGGGCCCACGGATATTTT
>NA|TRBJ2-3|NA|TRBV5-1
CASSLGQGEEYF
TGCGCCAGCAGCTTGGGCCAGGGGGAGGAGTATTTT
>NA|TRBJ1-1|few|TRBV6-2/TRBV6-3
CASSYWTNTEAFF
TGTGCCAGCAGTTATTGGACAAACACTGAAGCTTTCTTT
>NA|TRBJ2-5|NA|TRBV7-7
CASTPFRGAQETQYF
TGTGCTAGCACCCCCTTCCGGGGGGCCCAAGAGACCCAGTACTTC
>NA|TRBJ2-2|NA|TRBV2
CASGRDMGRELFF
TGTGCCAGCGGTAGGGACATGGGTAGGGAGCTGTTTTTT
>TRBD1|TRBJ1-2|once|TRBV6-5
CASSQGQDANYGYTF
TGTGCTAGCAGCCAAGGACAGGACGCTAACTATGGCTACACCTTC
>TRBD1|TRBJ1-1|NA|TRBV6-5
CASRTLLTGGAEAFF
TGTGCCAGCAGAACCCTCCTGACAGGGGGGGCTGAAGCTTTCTTT
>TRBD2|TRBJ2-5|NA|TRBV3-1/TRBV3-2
CASSPGTSGGGETQYF
TGTGCCAGCAGCCCCGGGACTAGCGGGGGGGGAGAGACCCAGTACTTC
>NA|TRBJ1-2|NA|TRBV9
CASSLGLEPGYGYTF
TGTGCCAGCAGCTTAGGACTCGAACCGGGCTATGGCTACACCTTC
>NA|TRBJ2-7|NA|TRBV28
CASSGPWENREPYEQYF
TGTGCCAGCAGTGGACCTTGGGAAAACAGGGAACCCTACGAGCAGTACTTC
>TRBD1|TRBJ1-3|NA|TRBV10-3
CAISESGTDGNTIYF
TGTGCCATCAGTGAGTCAGGGACAGATGGAAACACCATATATTTT
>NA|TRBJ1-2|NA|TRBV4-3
CASSQDALQGIYGYTF
TGCGCCAGCAGCCAAGATGCATTGCAGGGGATCTATGGCTACACCTTC
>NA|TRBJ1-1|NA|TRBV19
CASKVISAGDTEAFF
TGTGCCAGTAAAGTCATCTCGGCAGGGGACACTGAAGCTTTCTTT
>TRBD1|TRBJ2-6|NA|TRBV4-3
CASSPPGGSGANVLTF
TGCGCCAGCAGCCCACCAGGGGGCTCTGGGGCCAACGTCCTGACTTTC
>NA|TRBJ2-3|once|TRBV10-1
CASSSGGAPDTQYF
TGCGCCAGCTCTTCGGGGGGCGCACCAGATACGCAGTATTTT
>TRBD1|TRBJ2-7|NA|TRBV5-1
CASSPGQGFGWEQYF
TGCGCCAGCAGCCCGGGACAGGGATTTGGGTGGGAGCAGTACTTC
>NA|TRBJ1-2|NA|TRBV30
CAWSVAGSDYGYTF
TGTGCCTGGAGTGTTGCGGGGTCGGATTATGGCTACACCTTC
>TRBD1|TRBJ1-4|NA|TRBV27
CASSPLGGGQGIGVNEKLFF
TGTGCCAGCAGTCCTCTCGGGGGGGGACAGGGGATAGGGGTTAATGAAAAACTGTTTTTT
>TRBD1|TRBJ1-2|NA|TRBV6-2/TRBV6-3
CASSDRGGYGYTF
TGTGCCAGCAGCGACAGGGGGGGATATGGCTACACCTTC
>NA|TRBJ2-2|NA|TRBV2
CATSGQGTNTGELFF
TGTGCCACCTCCGGGCAGGGTACTAACACCGGGGAGCTGTTTTTT
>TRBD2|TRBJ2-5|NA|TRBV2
CASSGLAGGGTQYF
TGTGCCAGCAGTGGACTAGCGGGGGGAGGGACCCAGTACTTC
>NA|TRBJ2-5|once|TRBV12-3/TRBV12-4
CASTPGYLETQYF
TGTGCCAGCACTCCGGGGTACCTAGAGACCCAGTACTTC
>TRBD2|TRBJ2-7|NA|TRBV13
CASSLEGLAYEQYF
TGTGCCAGCAGCTTAGAGGGACTAGCCTACGAGCAGTACTTC
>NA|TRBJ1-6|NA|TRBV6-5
CASSYFRGSPLHF
TGTGCCAGCAGTTACTTCAGGGGTTCACCCCTCCACTTT
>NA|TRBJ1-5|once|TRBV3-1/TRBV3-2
CASSQAPGGGRPQHF
TGTGCCAGCAGCCAAGCCCCAGGAGGAGGGAGGCCCCAGCATTTT
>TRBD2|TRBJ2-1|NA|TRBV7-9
CASSPSGGRKDEQFF
TGTGCCAGCAGCCCTAGCGGGGGGCGGAAGGATGAGCAGTTCTTC
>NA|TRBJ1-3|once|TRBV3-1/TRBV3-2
CASSQDTGMIIYF
TGTGCCAGCAGCCAAGATACAGGGATGATCATATATTTT
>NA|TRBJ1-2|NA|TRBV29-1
CSVDGGGGYTF
TGCAGCGTTGACGGGGGAGGAGGCTACACCTTC